This T cell receptor beta chain was profiled in a study of cytomegalovirus exposure and HLA in healthy donors. Sequencing used immunoSEQ multiplex PCR; TCRdb keeps in-frame clones, though not all of them. This sample yields under 200,000 clones, of which about nine tenths are seen a single time; 4% to 5% belongs to the top ten. CDR3 length equals 16 residues. With 4 bases removed from V and 3 bases from J, the gap between germline ends came to 19 bases. Germline CDR1 MDHEN, CDR2 SYDVKM. This clone was counted only a few times. Its antigen is currently unknown. Study-wide points: Reports indicated that the classifier achieved high specificity and sensitivity in diagnosing cytomegalovirus status.

This clonotype was sampled from a man aged 18 to 29 in good health and CMV-seropositive. Sequenced input: PBMCs. The rearrangement links TRBV28 to TRBJ2-7, with unresolved D. The chain's CDR3 is CASSCIELDENYEQYF. CDR3 bases: TGTGCCAGCAGTTGCATAGAGCTAGATGAAAACTACGAGCAGTACTTC.